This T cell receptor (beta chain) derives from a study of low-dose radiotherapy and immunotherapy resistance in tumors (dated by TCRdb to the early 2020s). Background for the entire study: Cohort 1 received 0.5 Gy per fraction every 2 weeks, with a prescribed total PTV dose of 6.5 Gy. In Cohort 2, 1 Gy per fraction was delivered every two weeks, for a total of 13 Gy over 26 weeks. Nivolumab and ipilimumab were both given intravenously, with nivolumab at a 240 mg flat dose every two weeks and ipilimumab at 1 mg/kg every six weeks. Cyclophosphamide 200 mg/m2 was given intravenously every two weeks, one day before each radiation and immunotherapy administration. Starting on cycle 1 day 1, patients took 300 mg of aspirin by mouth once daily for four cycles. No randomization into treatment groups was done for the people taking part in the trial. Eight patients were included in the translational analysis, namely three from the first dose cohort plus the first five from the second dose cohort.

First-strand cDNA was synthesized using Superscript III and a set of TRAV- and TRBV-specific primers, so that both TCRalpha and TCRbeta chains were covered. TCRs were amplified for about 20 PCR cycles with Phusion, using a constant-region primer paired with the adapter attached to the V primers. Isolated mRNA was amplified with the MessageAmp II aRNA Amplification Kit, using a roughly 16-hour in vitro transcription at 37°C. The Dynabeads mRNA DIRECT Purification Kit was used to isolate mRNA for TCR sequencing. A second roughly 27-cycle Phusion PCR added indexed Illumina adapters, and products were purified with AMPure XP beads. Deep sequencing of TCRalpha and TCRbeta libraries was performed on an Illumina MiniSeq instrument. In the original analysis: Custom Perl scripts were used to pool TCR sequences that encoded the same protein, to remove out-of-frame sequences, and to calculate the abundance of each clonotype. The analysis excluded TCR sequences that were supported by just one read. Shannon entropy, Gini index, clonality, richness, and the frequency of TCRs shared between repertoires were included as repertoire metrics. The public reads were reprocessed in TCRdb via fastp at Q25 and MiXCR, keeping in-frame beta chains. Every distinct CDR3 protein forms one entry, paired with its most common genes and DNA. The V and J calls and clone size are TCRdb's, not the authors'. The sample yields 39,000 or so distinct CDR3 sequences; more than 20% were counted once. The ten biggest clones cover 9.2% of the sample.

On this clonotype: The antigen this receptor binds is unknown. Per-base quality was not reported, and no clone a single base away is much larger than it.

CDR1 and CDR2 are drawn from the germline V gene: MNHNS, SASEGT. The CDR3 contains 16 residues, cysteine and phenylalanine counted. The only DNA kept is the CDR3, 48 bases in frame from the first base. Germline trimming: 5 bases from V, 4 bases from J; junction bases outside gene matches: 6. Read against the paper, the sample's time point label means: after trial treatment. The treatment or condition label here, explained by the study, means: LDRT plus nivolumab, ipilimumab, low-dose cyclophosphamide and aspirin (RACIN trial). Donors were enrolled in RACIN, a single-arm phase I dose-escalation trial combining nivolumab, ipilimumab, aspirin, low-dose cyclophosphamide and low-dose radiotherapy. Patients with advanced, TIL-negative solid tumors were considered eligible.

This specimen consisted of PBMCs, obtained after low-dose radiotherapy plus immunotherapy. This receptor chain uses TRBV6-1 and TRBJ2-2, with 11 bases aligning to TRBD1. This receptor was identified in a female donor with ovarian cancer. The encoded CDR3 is CASSRTGGVSTGELFF. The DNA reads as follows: TGTGCCAGCAGTCGGACAGGGGGCGTTAGCACCGGGGAGCTGTTTTTT.